Listed below are T cell receptor beta chains from one sample, sequenced in a study of T-cell memory formation after mild COVID-19. From the 5' RACE reads, TCRdb called clonotypes with MiXCR, one entry per CDR3 protein. The profile shows approximately 500,000 distinct CDR3 sequences, roughly 25% of them singletons. The sequenced sample was PBMCs or a T cell subset sorted from them (not recorded which). These receptor sequences come from an adult woman who had mild COVID-19 (a few samples of this study predate the infection). Cell type and time point are not known. The CDR3 runs from the conserved cysteine through the conserved F or W. A D gene is named only where the DNA matches it firmly. Part of the rows lack a size; the others show once, few, many or a class for expanded clones.

v_call	d_call	clone_size	j_call	cdr3_nt	cdr3_aa
TRBV6-5	TRBD1	few	TRBJ1-4	TGTGCCAGCAGGTACGGGACAGATGAAAAACTGTTTTTT	CASRYGTDEKLFF
TRBV7-2	TRBD1	few	TRBJ2-7	TGTGCCAGCAGCTTAGGGGGGACAGGGGGCTTGGAGCAGTACTTC	CASSLGGTGGLEQYF
TRBV4-2	NA	NA	TRBJ2-1	TGTGCCAGCAGCCAAGCGGGTGGCAATGAGCAGTTCTTC	CASSQAGGNEQFF
TRBV7-8	TRBD1	few	TRBJ1-2	TGTGCCAGCAGTTTAGGAGGCTTGCGGGACAGGGCTCGATATGGCTACACCTTC	CASSLGGLRDRARYGYTF
TRBV4-2	TRBD1	NA	TRBJ1-2	TGTGCCAGCAGCCAGGAAAGACAGGGCTATGGCTACACCTTC	CASSQERQGYGYTF
TRBV4-1	NA	few	TRBJ2-7	TGCGCCAGCAGCCAGGAGGACAGCTCCTACGAGCAGTACTTC	CASSQEDSSYEQYF
TRBV10-3	NA	NA	TRBJ2-3	TGTGCCATCAGTTTCTCCGGGACAGATACGCAGTATTTT	CAISFSGTDTQYF
TRBV25-1	TRBD2	NA	TRBJ2-1	TGTGCCAGCAGTGAATATAAAGCGGGAACCAGAAGTGAGCAGTTCTTC	CASSEYKAGTRSEQFF
TRBV20-1	NA	NA	TRBJ2-4	TGCAGTGCTGGGGGTTTTAGTTGGGGAGCCAAAAACATTCAGTACTTC	CSAGGFSWGAKNIQYF
TRBV12-3/TRBV12-4	NA	NA	TRBJ1-1	TGTGCCAGCATCGGGACGGGTGAAGCTTTCTTT	CASIGTGEAFF
TRBV12-3/TRBV12-4	NA	many	TRBJ1-4	TGTGCCAGCAGCCCACGACAGTCCGAAAAACTGTTTTTT	CASSPRQSEKLFF
TRBV6-5	NA	NA	TRBJ2-7	TGTGCCAGCAGTTACGCGTCCTCCGGCTCCTCCCTTCCCTACGAGCAGTACTTC	CASSYASSGSSLPYEQYF
TRBV20-1	NA	few	TRBJ2-3	TGCAGTGCTAGAGATCCCCTAGGGACAGATACGCAGTATTTT	CSARDPLGTDTQYF
TRBV7-9	NA	NA	TRBJ1-2	TGTGCCAGCAGCCCGACTGGGGATCATGGCTACACCTTC	CASSPTGDHGYTF
TRBV5-1	NA	few	TRBJ1-3	TGCGCCAGCAGCTCGACAGGTTACGGAAACACCATATATTTT	CASSSTGYGNTIYF
TRBV21-1	NA	NA	TRBJ2-1	TGTGCCAGCAGCAAAGAGGGACTAGCATTAGACGTCATCGAGGACAATGAGCAGTTCTTC	CASSKEGLALDVIEDNEQFF
TRBV14	TRBD2	NA	TRBJ2-5	TGTGCCAGCAGCCAAGTCACCGGGACTAGCGGAAAGCAAGAGACCCAGTACTTC	CASSQVTGTSGKQETQYF
TRBV6-5	NA	NA	TRBJ2-5	TGTGCCAGCAGTTACTCGGCCGTCGTTAGGGAGACCCAGTACTTC	CASSYSAVVRETQYF
TRBV4-2	NA	NA	TRBJ2-4	TGTGCCAGCAGCCAAGTAATCGGATCGGGCGACATTCAGTACTTC	CASSQVIGSGDIQYF
TRBV5-1	NA	NA	TRBJ1-1	TGCGCCAGCAGCCCCAGCGGGGTTAGCACTGAAGCTTTCTTT	CASSPSGVSTEAFF
TRBV13	NA	few	TRBJ2-1	TGTGCCAGCAGCCCCAGGACTGGCTCCTACAATGAGCAGTTCTTC	CASSPRTGSYNEQFF
TRBV3-1	NA	NA	TRBJ1-2	TGTGCCAGCAGCCAACAGGGTAACTATGGCTACACCTTC	CASSQQGNYGYTF
TRBV9	NA	NA	TRBJ2-1	TGTGCCAGCAGCGTAGATCCGGTGGGAAATGAGCAGTTCTTC	CASSVDPVGNEQFF
TRBV5-1	NA	NA	TRBJ2-3	TGCGCCAGCAGCGCCCCGACCGGGGATACGCAGTATTTT	CASSAPTGDTQYF
TRBV12-3/TRBV12-4	NA	few	TRBJ2-2	TGTGCCAGCAGTTGGGACGGATACACCGGGGAGCTGTTTTTT	CASSWDGYTGELFF
TRBV12-3/TRBV12-4	NA	few	TRBJ2-3	TGTGCCAGCAGGGGAACGGGATGGGATACGCAGTATTTT	CASRGTGWDTQYF
TRBV4-1	NA	few	TRBJ2-3	TGCGCCAGCAGCCCCTTCGCAGGTCAATCAGATACGCAGTATTTT	CASSPFAGQSDTQYF
TRBV7-8	NA	NA	TRBJ1-5	TGTGCCAGCAGCTTAGGGGGTGCTCGGCGCCAGCCCCAGCATTTT	CASSLGGARRQPQHF
TRBV20-1	NA	few	TRBJ1-2	TGCAGTGCTAGATCGCAGGGGAACTATGGCTACACCTTC	CSARSQGNYGYTF
TRBV20-1	TRBD2	few	TRBJ2-1	TGCAGTGGTAGAGTAGCGGGAGTCGGTGAGCAGTTCTTC	CSGRVAGVGEQFF
TRBV7-3	NA	once	TRBJ1-2	TGTGCCAGCAGCTTTTTTTCGGGCGGGGTTAACTATGGCTACACCTTC	CASSFFSGGVNYGYTF
TRBV24-1	NA	many	TRBJ2-2	TGTGCCACCGGGCAGGCATCCACCGGGGAGCTGTTTTTT	CATGQASTGELFF
TRBV29-1	TRBD1	NA	TRBJ1-1	TGCAGCGTTGACGCAGGGGGGGCTGAAGCTTTCTTT	CSVDAGGAEAFF
TRBV6-5	NA	NA	TRBJ1-2	TGTGCCAGCAACAACCTCAACTATGGCTACACCTTC	CASNNLNYGYTF
TRBV20-1	NA	few	TRBJ1-5	TGCAGTGCTTACACAAGACAGGCCCTAAATCAGCCCCAGCATTTT	CSAYTRQALNQPQHF
TRBV27	NA	NA	TRBJ2-7	TGTGCCAGCAGACAGGGGAGGGCCTACGAGCAGTACTTC	CASRQGRAYEQYF
TRBV9	NA	NA	TRBJ2-1	TGTGCCAGCAGCGGTCGGGACGTTGAGCAGTTCTTC	CASSGRDVEQFF
TRBV7-3	NA	few	TRBJ2-7	TGTGCCAGCAGCTTACGGCCTAGAGGGGAGCAGTACTTC	CASSLRPRGEQYF
TRBV9	NA	few	TRBJ1-6	TGTGCCAGCAGCGTAGCTCACGGGTCGGCCCTCCACTTT	CASSVAHGSALHF
TRBV4-1	TRBD2	few	TRBJ2-2	TGCGCCAGCAGCCGACTAGCGGGGGGGCCTGACACCGGGGAGCTGTTTTTT	CASSRLAGGPDTGELFF
TRBV7-2	NA	few	TRBJ2-1	TGTGCCAGCAGCTTCGCGCCTACAGGGAGGTCCTACAATGAGCAGTTCTTC	CASSFAPTGRSYNEQFF
TRBV12-3/TRBV12-4	NA	few	TRBJ2-5	TGTGCCAGCAGTTTCTGGGTAGGGGGGGACAAACAAGAGACCCAGTACTTC	CASSFWVGGDKQETQYF
TRBV18	NA	NA	TRBJ2-7	TGTGCCAGCTCACCAGAGGCGGCTGATTACGAGCAGTACTTC	CASSPEAADYEQYF
TRBV28	NA	NA	TRBJ1-1	TGTGCCAGCAACTTACGGGGAGTGGCGAACACTGAAGCTTTCTTT	CASNLRGVANTEAFF
TRBV12-3/TRBV12-4	NA	NA	TRBJ2-1	TGTGCCAGCAGCTCTCCCAGGGCGAATGAGCAGTTCTTC	CASSSPRANEQFF
TRBV18	NA	NA	TRBJ2-1	TGTGCCAGCTCACCACCCGGGTTAGCCTACAATGAGCAGTTCTTC	CASSPPGLAYNEQFF
TRBV5-1	TRBD2	few	TRBJ2-5	TGCGCCAGCAGCCGGACTAGCGGTATGGAGACCCAGTACTTC	CASSRTSGMETQYF
TRBV12-3/TRBV12-4	NA	NA	TRBJ2-5	TGTGCCAGCAGTTTTAGAACGGGTAGGGAGACCCAGTACTTC	CASSFRTGRETQYF
TRBV24-1	NA	few	TRBJ2-1	TGTGCCACCAGTGTGGGCAATGAGCAGTTCTTC	CATSVGNEQFF
TRBV27	NA	NA	TRBJ2-3	TGTGCCAGCAGCGACCCGGAGGAGGGCACAGATACGCAGTATTTT	CASSDPEEGTDTQYF
TRBV4-2	TRBD1	many	TRBJ2-3	TGTGCCAGCAGCCAAGGACAGGGTGGCACAGATACGCAGTATTTT	CASSQGQGGTDTQYF
TRBV4-1	NA	few	TRBJ1-4	TGCGCCAGCAGCCCGACAGTGGACAATGAAAAACTGTTTTTT	CASSPTVDNEKLFF
TRBV7-7	NA	NA	TRBJ1-5	TGTGCTAGCAGCTTTTTGCGAGGCAATCAGCCCCAGCATTTT	CASSFLRGNQPQHF
TRBV11-1	NA	NA	TRBJ1-4	TGTGCCAGCAGCCACGGACGAGGAAAACTGTTTTTT	CASSHGRGKLFF
TRBV19	NA	few	TRBJ1-1	TGTGCCAGTGGGGGACGAACGAACACTGAAGCTTTCTTT	CASGGRTNTEAFF
TRBV20-1	TRBD2	NA	TRBJ2-1	TGCAGTGCTAGACTAGCGGGGGGTCCTCAGTTCTTC	CSARLAGGPQFF
TRBV6-5	TRBD2	NA	TRBJ2-1	TGTGCCAGCAGTACGGGGGGGCAAGCCTACAATGAGCAGTTCTTC	CASSTGGQAYNEQFF
TRBV5-1	NA	few	TRBJ1-1	TGCGCCAGCACGGGGGAGCCCCGGGCGAGGAACACTGAAGCTTTCTTT	CASTGEPRARNTEAFF
TRBV11-3	TRBD1	NA	TRBJ2-1	TGTGCCAGCAGCTGGGGCAGGGGGAATAAGAATGAGCAGTTCTTC	CASSWGRGNKNEQFF